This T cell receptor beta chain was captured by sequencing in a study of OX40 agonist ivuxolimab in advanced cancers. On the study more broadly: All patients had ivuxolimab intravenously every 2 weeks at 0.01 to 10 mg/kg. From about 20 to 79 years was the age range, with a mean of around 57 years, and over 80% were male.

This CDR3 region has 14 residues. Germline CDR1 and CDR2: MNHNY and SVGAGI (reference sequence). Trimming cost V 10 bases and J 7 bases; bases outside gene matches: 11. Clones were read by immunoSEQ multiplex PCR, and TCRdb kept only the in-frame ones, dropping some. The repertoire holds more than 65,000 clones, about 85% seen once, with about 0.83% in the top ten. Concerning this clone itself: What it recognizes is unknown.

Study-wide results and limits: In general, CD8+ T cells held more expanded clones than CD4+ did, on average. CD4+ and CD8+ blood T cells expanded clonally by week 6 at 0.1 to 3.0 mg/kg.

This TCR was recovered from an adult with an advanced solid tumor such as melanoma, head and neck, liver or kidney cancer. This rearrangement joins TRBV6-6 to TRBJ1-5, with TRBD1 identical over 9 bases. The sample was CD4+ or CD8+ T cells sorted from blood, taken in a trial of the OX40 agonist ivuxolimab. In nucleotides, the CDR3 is TGTGCCACCAAAATCGGACAGGGGAAGCAGCCCCAGCATTTT. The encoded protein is CATKIGQGKQPQHF.